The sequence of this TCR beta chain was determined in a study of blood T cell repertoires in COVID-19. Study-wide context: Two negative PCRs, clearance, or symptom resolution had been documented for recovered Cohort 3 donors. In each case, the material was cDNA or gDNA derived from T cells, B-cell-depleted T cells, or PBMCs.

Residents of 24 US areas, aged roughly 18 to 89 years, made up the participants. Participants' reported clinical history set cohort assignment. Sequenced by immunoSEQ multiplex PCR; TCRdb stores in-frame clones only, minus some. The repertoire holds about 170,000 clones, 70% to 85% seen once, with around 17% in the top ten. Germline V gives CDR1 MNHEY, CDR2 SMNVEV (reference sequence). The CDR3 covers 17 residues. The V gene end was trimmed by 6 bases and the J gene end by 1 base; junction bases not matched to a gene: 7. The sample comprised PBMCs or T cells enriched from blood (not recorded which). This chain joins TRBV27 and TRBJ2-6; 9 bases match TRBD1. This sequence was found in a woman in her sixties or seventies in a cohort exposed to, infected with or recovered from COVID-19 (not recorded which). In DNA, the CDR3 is TGTGCCAGCAGGCCGACAGGGGGAATATCTGGGGCCAACGTCCTGACTTTC. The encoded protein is CASRPTGGISGANVLTF.